This T cell receptor beta chain was sequenced in a study of shared clonotypes between healthy human individuals. Whole-study findings and limits: Of the naive CD4 clonotypes, 4% to 5% were shared across several donors. Non-shared clonotypes were found to have lower generation probabilities than the clonotypes that were shared by all four of the sorted-subset donors.

This clone was seen just once. No antigen is known for it. The CDR3 has 12 amino acids. CDR1 is ENHRY and CDR2 is SYGVKD in the germline V gene. Trimming removed 4 bases from V and 8 bases from J, with 11 bases in between. The assay ran at deep level. The assay was immunoSEQ multiplex PCR, and TCRdb's table has in-frame clones only and misses some. Here the sample spans millions of clones, approximately 95% being singletons. This chain joins TRBV10-3 and TRBJ1-2; the D is unclear. The sample was naive CD4+ T cells sorted from blood. As for subset: CD45RA+ positively selected. This TCR derives from a young man in good health. CDR3 nucleotides: TGTGCCATCAGTGGTAGTGGCGGGGGCTACACCTTC. Protein: CAISGSGGGYTF.